Shown below are 30 T cell receptor beta chains from a single sample sequenced in a study of T-cell reconstitution after alpha-beta-depleted transplantation in children. Researchers prepared the TCRbeta library using unique molecular identifiers, the study reports. In TCRdb, the PCR reads were re-called with MiXCR into one record per CDR3 protein. The sample has roughly 180,000 distinct CDR3 sequences, 11% seen once; the top ten hold around 13%. The input for sequencing was PBMCs, taken before TCRalphabeta/CD19-depleted stem cell transplant. All receptors come from a boy aged 2 to 10 with acute myeloid leukemia, due to receive a stem cell transplant.

This clonotype was seen many times. The chain joins TRBV5-1 to TRBJ1-4; TRBD1 is a possible D gene (5 bases). CDR1 SGHRS and CDR2 YFSETQ come from the germline V gene. The V and J ends lost 1 base and 4 bases respectively, with 8 bases between them. The CDR3 has 14 residues. This chain's CDR3 is CASSLPQGNEKLFF. DNA for the CDR3: TGCGCCAGCAGCTTGCCCCAGGGTAATGAAAAACTGTTTTTT.

This clonotype was counted at least ten times. V usage is TRBV5-1 and J usage is TRBJ1-2, with D unclear. This CDR3 is built from 14 residues. V dropped 0 bases and J dropped 4 bases, with 10 bases sitting between them. Germline V gene sequence: CDR1 SGHRS, CDR2 YFSETQ. The CDR3 bases are TGCGCCAGCAGCTTGGGGGCAGACTTCTATGGCTACACCTTC. Translated: CASSLGADFYGYTF. Together with reference TRBV5-1 and TRBJ1-2, the CDR3 gives the full variable domain: KAGVTQTPRYLIKTRGQQVTLSCSPISGHRSVSWYQQTPGQGLQFLFEYFSETQRNKGNFPGRFSGRQFSNSRSEMNVSTLELGDSALYLCASSLGADFYGYTFGSGTRLTVV.

This clonotype was counted ten times or more. V and J are TRBV20-1 and TRBJ1-1, with D unclear. CDR1 DFQATT and CDR2 SNEGSKA come from the germline V gene (reference sequence). The length of the CDR3 is 15 residues. Trimming took off 1 base at V and 0 bases at J, with 12 bases between the two ends. CDR3 DNA sequence: TGCAGTGCTAGAGGAACCAACAGCTTGAACACTGAAGCTTTCTTT. Translation gives CSARGTNSLNTEAFF.

This sequence joins TRBV5-1 and TRBJ2-3, with 12 positions matching TRBD2. Per the germline V gene, CDR1 is SGHRS and CDR2 is YFSETQ. Trimming cost V 5 bases and J 7 bases; bases outside gene matches: 14. This CDR3 has 17 amino acids. DNA of the CDR3: TGCGCCAGCAGTCTTCTAGCGGGGGGGCGAATCCAATATACGCAGTATTTT. Its translation: CASSLLAGGRIQYTQYF.

As to this clonotype: This could be a read error, since a much larger clone is one nucleotide away. The chain couples TRBV20-1 to TRBJ2-3; 8 bases line up with TRBD2. The CDR3 consists of 17 residues. The germline CDR1 and CDR2 sequences are DFQATT and SNEGSKA (reference sequence). In DNA, the CDR3 is TGCTGTGCTAGAGCGGAGCCTGGGACTAGGGTAACAGATACGCAGTATTTT. Protein product: CCARAEPGTRVTDTQYF.

In this sample, this clonotype turned up many times. This chain joins TRBV5-1 and TRBJ2-3; D may be TRBD1 or TRBD2 (6 bases each). The V end lost 4 bases, the J end lost 3 bases, and 18 bases lay between the germline ends. The germline gives CDR1 SGHRS, CDR2 YFSETQ. The CDR3 has 16 amino acids. CDR3 residues: CASSLGVGGATDTQYF. DNA for the CDR3: TGCGCCAGCAGCCTGGGGGTGGGGGGCGCGACAGATACGCAGTATTTT. The variable domain in full, with the rest retrieved from reference TRBV5-1 and TRBJ2-3, is KAGVTQTPRYLIKTRGQQVTLSCSPISGHRSVSWYQQTPGQGLQFLFEYFSETQRNKGNFPGRFSGRQFSNSRSEMNVSTLELGDSALYLCASSLGVGGATDTQYFGPGTRLTVL.

This clonotype was found many times. The rearrangement links TRBV9 to TRBJ1-3, with D possibly matching TRBD1 (5 bases). Germline-derived CDR1 and CDR2 are SGDLS and YYNGEE. The CDR3 covers 15 residues. Trimming took 4 bases from V and 4 from J, leaving 15 bases between them. DNA for the CDR3: TGTGCCAGCAGCATCGCCCCTGGGGGAGGAAACACCATATATTTT. Its protein is CASSIAPGGGNTIYF.

This clonotype has at least ten counts. The chain recombines TRBV5-1 with TRBJ1-2, with D unclear. V was trimmed by 0 bases and J by 8 bases, leaving 8 bases between them. CDR1 SGHRS and CDR2 YFSETQ come from the germline V gene. This CDR3 is 12 amino acids long. The CDR3 region is CASSLATDGYTF. The CDR3 bases are TGCGCCAGCAGCTTGGCCACGGACGGCTACACCTTC.

This clonotype showed up many times. The V gene is TRBV7-8, the J gene TRBJ1-6, with D tentatively TRBD1 (5 bases). This CDR3 has 19 amino acids. V dropped 1 base and J dropped 0 bases, with 16 bases sitting between them. Germline CDR1 SGHVS, CDR2 FQNEAQ. The CDR3: CASSLEGEGVYSYNSPLHF. CDR3 nucleotides: TGTGCCAGCAGCTTAGAGGGAGAAGGGGTATACTCCTATAATTCACCCCTCCACTTT. The variable domain in full, completed from reference TRBV7-8 and TRBJ1-6, reads GAGVSQSPRYKVAKRGQDVALRCDPISGHVSLFWYQQALGQGPEFLTYFQNEAQLDKSGLPSDRFFAERPEGSVSTLKIQRTQQEDSAVYLCASSLEGEGVYSYNSPLHFGNGTRLTVT.

This clonotype has at least ten counts. The chain is built from TRBV12-3 or TRBV12-4 and TRBJ1-2; D gene uncertain. V gave up 5 bases and J gave up 8 bases, with 15 bases separating them. This CDR3 has 13 amino acids. The CDR3 protein is CASSEKLQGGYTF. Here the CDR3 DNA reads TGTGCCAGCAGTGAGAAATTACAAGGAGGCTACACCTTC.

The table lists this clonotype with many counts. The chain links TRBV15 to TRBJ2-3; 9 nucleotides align to TRBD2. This CDR3 contains 17 residues. Germline V gene sequence: CDR1 LNHNV, CDR2 YYDKDF (reference sequence). V trimming: 6 bases; J trimming: 5 bases; junction bases outside the gene matches: 15. CDR3 sequence (DNA): TGTGCCACCAGGATAGCCCCGGGCCTAGCGGGATTAGATACGCAGTATTTT. Amino acids: CATRIAPGLAGLDTQYF.

This clonotype came up many times. The chain is built from TRBV25-1 and TRBJ2-2, with 10 positions matching TRBD1. Germline loops: CDR1 MGHDK, CDR2 SYGVNS. CDR3 size: 13 residues. Trimming cost V 8 bases and J 7 bases; bases outside gene matches: 4. CDR3 coding DNA: TGTGCCAGCGCGGGACAGGGGTTCGGGGAGCTGTTTTTT. Its protein product is CASAGQGFGELFF.

On this clonotype: A much larger clone lies one base from this, so it may be a read error. The rearrangement links TRBV7-3 to TRBJ1-4; maybe TRBD1 (6 bases). The CDR3 has 18 amino acids. Germline V CDR1 and CDR2: SGHTA, FQGTGA. The CDR3 sequence: CPSSPTGTFYATNEKLFF. Written as DNA, the CDR3 is TGTCCCAGCAGCCCCACCGGGACATTTTATGCAACTAATGAAAAACTGTTTTTT.

This clonotype has a count of ten or more. J is TRBJ2-3 and V is TRBV3-1; 11 nucleotides match TRBD2. The length of the CDR3 is 16 residues. Germline-derived CDR1 and CDR2 are LGHDT and YNNKEL (reference sequence). V lost 0 bases, J lost 1 base, and 0 bases stayed unmatched. The CDR3, as DNA: TGTGCCAGCAGCCAAGAACTAGCGGGAGGCACAGATACGCAGTATTTT. It specifies CASSQELAGGTDTQYF.

This clonotype was seen at least ten times. The chain recombines TRBV28 with TRBJ1-4; 7 bases line up with TRBD1. The CDR3 sequence is 15 residues long. Trimming at V came to 6 bases and at J to 4 bases, leaving 8 bases not matched to a gene. Germline V CDR1 and CDR2: MDHEN, SYDVKM. CDR3 sequence reads: CASSSMDRSNEKLFF. CDR3 sequence (DNA): TGTGCCAGCAGCTCAATGGACAGGAGTAATGAAAAACTGTTTTTT.

This clonotype was observed at least ten times. The chain joins TRBV13 to TRBJ2-1; 9 bases agree with TRBD2. Trimming cost V 5 bases and J 3 bases; bases outside gene matches: 8. Germline CDR1 PRHDT, CDR2 FYEKMQ (reference sequence). The CDR3 consists of 16 residues. The CDR3 DNA sequence: TGTGCCAGCAGCCCAGACTCTAGCGGGGTCTACAATGAGCAGTTCTTC. Amino acids: CASSPDSSGVYNEQFF.

This clonotype came up many times. The CDR3 region is CASSLELGGQQFF. Written as DNA, the CDR3 is TGTGCCAGCAGCTTAGAGTTGGGAGGGCAGCAGTTCTTC. J is TRBJ2-1 and V is TRBV7-2, with TRBD2 matching 7 bases. From germline, CDR1 is SGHTA and CDR2 FQGNSA. J lost 11 bases, V lost 1 base, and 5 bases had no gene match. The CDR3 is 13 residues long.

In this sample, this clonotype turned up a few times. The chain carries TRBV12-3 or TRBV12-4 and TRBJ2-2; TRBD1 matches at 7 bases. V was pared by 6 bases and J by 4 bases, with 5 bases of the junction left unmatched. The CDR3 is 14 amino acids. This CDR3 reads CASSPDRATGELFF. DNA for the CDR3: TGTGCCAGCAGCCCCGACAGGGCCACCGGGGAGCTGTTTTTT.

The rearrangement joins TRBV6-1 to TRBJ2-4; 9 positions agree with TRBD1. The CDR3 covers 16 residues. Trimming took 6 bases from V and 3 from J; bases not matched to a gene: 9. The germline CDR1 and CDR2 sequences are MNHNS and SASEGT. CDR3 loop: CASRSPQGASKNIQYF. In DNA, the CDR3 is TGTGCCAGCAGGAGCCCACAGGGGGCGAGCAAAAACATTCAGTACTTC.

Ten or more counts support this clonotype. The rearrangement links TRBV5-1 to TRBJ2-7, with D perhaps matching TRBD2 (5 bases). V lost 4 bases, J lost 7 bases, and 15 bases lay in between. The CDR3 is made up of 13 amino acids. Germline CDR1 reads SGHRS; CDR2 reads YFSETQ. The CDR3 region has the DNA TGCGCCAGCAGCCAGAGCGGAAACCTGGAGCAGTACTTC. This translates into CASSQSGNLEQYF. The whole variable domain, filled in from reference TRBV5-1 and TRBJ2-7, reads KAGVTQTPRYLIKTRGQQVTLSCSPISGHRSVSWYQQTPGQGLQFLFEYFSETQRNKGNFPGRFSGRQFSNSRSEMNVSTLELGDSALYLCASSQSGNLEQYFGPGTRLTVT.

This clonotype was recorded at least ten times. The J gene is TRBJ1-2, the V gene TRBV20-1; no definite D call. Trimming took 5 bases from V and 4 from J, leaving 20 bases between them. The CDR3 runs 15 residues. Germline CDR1 and CDR2: DFQATT and SNEGSKA (reference sequence). CDR3 coding DNA: TGCAGTGCTGCCCAAAGGCCGCAAAACCCCTATGGCTACACCTTC. As protein: CSAAQRPQNPYGYTF.

The V gene is TRBV20-1, the J gene TRBJ1-1, with a possible D match to TRBD1 (5 bases). Germline V gives CDR1 DFQATT, CDR2 SNEGSKA (reference sequence). There are 14 residues in the CDR3. V was pared by 3 bases and J by 8 bases, with 19 bases between. CDR3 nucleotide sequence: TGCAGTGCTAGTTCCAACCCAGGGTCAGGCGAAGCTTTCTTT. Residues: CSASSNPGSGEAFF.

This clonotype has a count of ten or more. This chain links TRBV5-1 with TRBJ1-1; no definite D call. The length of the CDR3 is 12 residues. The germline V gene encodes CDR1 SGHRS and CDR2 YFSETQ. Trimming took off 8 bases at V and 7 bases at J, with 15 bases between the two ends. The CDR3 protein is CASRRGQDEAFF. The CDR3 DNA sequence: TGCGCCAGTAGACGAGGGCAGGATGAAGCTTTCTTT.

This clonotype was recorded at least ten times. V and J are TRBV5-5 and TRBJ1-2; 10 nucleotides match TRBD1. The V gene end was trimmed by 1 base and the J gene end by 4 bases; junction bases not matched to a gene: 10. Germline assignment: CDR1 SGHKS and CDR2 YYEKEE (reference sequence). The CDR3 sequence is 17 residues long. The CDR3 DNA is TGTGCCAGCAGCTTGTTGGTTCGACAGGGGGCCCTCTATGGCTACACCTTC. It is translated as CASSLLVRQGALYGYTF. The full variable domain, its missing parts supplied by reference TRBV5-5 and TRBJ1-2, is DAGVTQSPTHLIKTRGQQVTLRCSPISGHKSVSWYQQVLGQGPQFIFQYYEKEERGRGNFPDRFSARQFPNYSSELNVNALLLGDSALYLCASSLLVRQGALYGYTFGSGTRLTVV.

This clonotype was detected ten times or more. This chain connects TRBV4-2 to TRBJ2-5; 10 bases are a match to TRBD2. V was clipped by 2 bases and J by 5 bases; unmatched bases: 5. The CDR3 extends over 15 amino acids. Germline CDR1 LGHNA, CDR2 YNFKEQ. CDR3 sequence: CASSQNSGGLETQYF. DNA of the CDR3: TGTGCCAGCAGCCAAAATAGCGGGGGGCTTGAGACCCAGTACTTC.

This clonotype was detected ten times or more. This chain connects TRBV4-1 to TRBJ1-2; the match to TRBD1 covers 7 bases. There are 15 residues in the CDR3. Germline values: CDR1 MGHRA, CDR2 YSYEKL. V was pared by 1 base and J by 3 bases, with 5 bases of the junction left unmatched. In DNA form, the CDR3 reads TGCGCCAGCAGCCAAGCGTGGACAGGAGACTATGGCTACACCTTC. Protein product: CASSQAWTGDYGYTF.

This clonotype was observed a few times. V and J are TRBV5-6 and TRBJ2-3, with TRBD2 matching over 9 bases. Germline lookup yields CDR1 SGHDT and CDR2 YYEEEE. After removal of 2 bases from V and 5 bases from J, the junction contained 12 bases not matched to a gene. This CDR3 has 17 amino acids. Here the CDR3 reads CASSFQLGGGARDTQYF. The DNA for the CDR3 is TGTGCCAGCAGCTTTCAGCTTGGCGGGGGGGCCAGAGATACGCAGTATTTT.

This chain connects TRBV5-1 to TRBJ1-2, with D possibly TRBD1 on 6 matching bases. This CDR3 contains 13 residues. The germline V gene encodes CDR1 SGHRS and CDR2 YFSETQ. Deletions cut 0 bases from V and 12 bases from J, with 15 bases between. The CDR3 sequence: CASSLAGFGGHTF. The DNA of the CDR3 is TGCGCCAGCAGCTTGGCCGGGTTCGGGGGCCACACCTTC. Full variable domain (rest looked up from reference TRBV5-1 and TRBJ1-2): KAGVTQTPRYLIKTRGQQVTLSCSPISGHRSVSWYQQTPGQGLQFLFEYFSETQRNKGNFPGRFSGRQFSNSRSEMNVSTLELGDSALYLCASSLAGFGGHTFGSGTRLTVV.

The sample holds many counts of this clonotype. The CDR3, as DNA: TGTGCCAGCAGCCAACTCCCTAGCGGGGGGACTGGGGCCAACGTCCTGACTTTC. It encodes CASSQLPSGGTGANVLTF. The chain carries TRBV4-2 and TRBJ2-6, with 11 bases lining up with TRBD2. The length of the CDR3 is 18 residues. Per the germline V gene, CDR1 is LGHNA and CDR2 is YNFKEQ. V was clipped by 2 bases and J by 2 bases; unmatched bases: 5.

There are many counts of this clonotype. This chain connects TRBV11-1 to TRBJ2-1, with TRBD2 matching 9 bases. Trimming at V came to 5 bases and at J to 0 bases, leaving 17 bases not matched to a gene. CDR3 length equals 20 residues. CDR1 and CDR2 (germline): SGHAT, FQDESV (reference sequence). In DNA, the CDR3 is TGTGCCAGCAGCCACCCACAACTGACTAGCGGCAAAAGCTCCTACAATGAGCAGTTCTTC. Translated, it gives CASSHPQLTSGKSSYNEQFF. The full variable domain, in which reference TRBV11-1 and TRBJ2-1 provide the parts outside the CDR3, is EAEVAQSPRYKITEKSQAVAFWCDPISGHATLYWYRQILGQGPELLVQFQDESVVDDSQLPKDRFSAERLKGVDSTLKIQPAELGDSAMYLCASSHPQLTSGKSSYNEQFFGPGTRLTVL.